The rows below give T cell receptor beta chains drawn from one sample of a study of blood T cell repertoires in COVID-19. The repertoire was sequenced with immunoSEQ multiplex PCR; TCRdb's copy has only in-frame clones and lacks some. Here the sample spans 65,000 to 85,000 clones, around 82% being singletons. Sequenced material: peripheral blood. Receptors were obtained from a man aged 50 to 60 with active COVID-19. Both conserved end residues are part of each CDR3. The order of the fields is V gene, D gene, clone size, J gene, CDR3 protein, CDR3 DNA. A D gene is named only where the DNA matches it firmly. The size of a clone is reported for some rows only, either as once, few or many, or as a class for expanded clones.

>TRBV18|NA|NA|TRBJ1-2
CASHAGIRNYGYTF
TGTGCCAGCCACGCGGGGATACGAAACTATGGCTACACCTTC
>TRBV5-5|TRBD1|NA|TRBJ1-5
CASSPLTGGANQPQHF
TGTGCCAGCAGCCCGCTGACAGGGGGCGCGAATCAGCCCCAGCATTTT
>TRBV7-3|NA|NA|TRBJ2-3
CASSRKLETDTQYF
TGTGCCAGCAGTCGAAAGTTGGAGACAGATACGCAGTATTTT
>TRBV24-1|TRBD1|NA|TRBJ2-7
CATSSWGQGKYEQYF
TGTGCCACCAGTTCCTGGGGACAGGGTAAATACGAGCAGTACTTC
>TRBV7-9|NA|NA|TRBJ2-5
CASSLDTQETQYF
TGTGCCAGCAGCTTAGACACCCAAGAGACCCAGTACTTC
>TRBV28|NA|NA|TRBJ2-5
CASRMSSELFQETQYF
TGTGCCAGCAGGATGAGTAGCGAACTTTTTCAAGAGACCCAGTACTTC
>TRBV12-5|TRBD1|NA|TRBJ1-1
CASGLPLTGVVTEAFF
TGTGCTAGTGGTTTGCCACTCACAGGGGTGGTCACTGAAGCTTTCTTT
>TRBV6-5|TRBD2|NA|TRBJ2-1
CASSYSLAGGLIRQFF
TGTGCCAGCAGTTACTCTTTGGCGGGGGGGTTAATTAGGCAGTTCTTC
>TRBV6-5|TRBD1|NA|TRBJ1-1
CASKGQANTEAFF
TGTGCCAGCAAAGGACAGGCGAACACTGAAGCTTTCTTT
>TRBV9|TRBD2|NA|TRBJ2-1
CASSAPGLASYNEQFF
TGTGCCAGCAGCGCACCGGGACTAGCGAGCTACAATGAGCAGTTCTTC
>TRBV9|NA|NA|TRBJ2-1
CASSVGGGDPSYNEQFF
TGTGCCAGCAGCGTAGGGGGCGGTGACCCCTCCTACAATGAGCAGTTCTTC
>TRBV7-2|TRBD1|NA|TRBJ2-3
CTSSSTDRGVDTQYF
TGTACCAGCAGCTCCACTGACAGGGGGGTTGATACGCAGTATTTT
>TRBV28|TRBD1|once|TRBJ1-6
CASSFRGRGSPLHF
TGTGCCAGCAGTTTTAGGGGGCGGGGTTCACCCCTCCACTTT
>TRBV20-1|NA|NA|TRBJ2-5
CSAHSETQYF
TGCAGTGCTCACTCAGAGACCCAGTACTTC
>TRBV4-1|TRBD1|NA|TRBJ1-2
CASSQDGQGGGYTF
TGCGCCAGCAGCCAGGACGGACAGGGAGGCGGCTACACCTTC
>TRBV7-9|NA|once|TRBJ1-4
CASSFQGQNEKLFF
TGTGCCAGCAGCTTTCAGGGGCAAAATGAAAAACTGTTTTTT
>TRBV9|TRBD1|NA|TRBJ2-7
CASSAPGQGLHEQYF
TGTGCCAGCAGCGCTCCGGGACAGGGGTTGCACGAGCAGTACTTC
>TRBV18|NA|NA|TRBJ1-2
CASSPTDIPNYGYTF
TGTGCCAGCTCACCAACGGACATACCGAACTATGGCTACACCTTC
>TRBV4-1|TRBD2|NA|TRBJ2-1
CASSQSGLANYNEQFF
TGCGCCAGCAGCCAATCGGGACTAGCGAATTACAATGAGCAGTTCTTC
>TRBV28|TRBD1|NA|TRBJ2-6
CASSFSDRAGANVLTF
TGTGCCAGCAGTTTTTCCGACAGGGCTGGGGCCAACGTCCTGACTTTC
>TRBV12-5|NA|once|TRBJ2-5
CASGLDPGLETQYF
TGTGCTAGTGGTTTGGATCCTGGGCTAGAGACCCAGTACTTC
>TRBV7-9|NA|few|TRBJ2-7
CASSLGGVTYEQYF
TGTGCCAGCAGCTTAGGGGGAGTGACCTACGAGCAGTACTTC
>TRBV6-1|TRBD1|NA|TRBJ1-5
CASSEWGTGGNQPQHF
TGTGCCAGCAGTGAATGGGGGACAGGCGGCAATCAGCCCCAGCATTTT
>TRBV19|NA|NA|TRBJ2-2
CASSIQAGTNTGELFF
TGTGCCAGTAGTATTCAGGCGGGAACGAACACCGGGGAGCTGTTTTTT
>TRBV28|NA|NA|TRBJ2-2
CASTPSGTKNTGELFF
TGTGCCAGCACACCCTCCGGGACAAAGAACACCGGGGAGCTGTTTTTT
>TRBV4-2|NA|NA|TRBJ1-5
CASSPMERNQPQHF
TGTGCCAGCAGCCCTATGGAGAGGAATCAGCCCCAGCATTTT
>TRBV18|NA|medium-sized|TRBJ2-1
CASSPQGQPYNEQFF
TGTGCCAGCTCACCACAGGGGCAACCCTACAATGAGCAGTTCTTC
>TRBV7-9|NA|NA|TRBJ1-1
CASSTEFPAFFF
TGTGCCAGCAGCACCGAGTTCCCTGCGTTCTTCTTT
>TRBV7-3|TRBD2|NA|TRBJ2-1
CASSDDLAGGHNEQFF
TGTGCCAGCAGCGACGATCTAGCGGGGGGGCATAATGAGCAGTTCTTC
>TRBV6-6|TRBD2|NA|TRBJ2-7
CASRSPGLGTYEQYF
TGTGCCAGCAGGTCGCCGGGACTAGGAACCTACGAGCAGTACTTC
>TRBV7-2|NA|once|TRBJ1-1
CASSLSLVVNTEAFF
TGTGCCAGCAGCTTATCCCTCGTTGTGAACACTGAAGCTTTCTTT
>TRBV9|TRBD2|NA|TRBJ2-7
CASSRLAGESYEQYF
TGTGCCAGCAGTCGGCTAGCGGGGGAGTCCTACGAGCAGTACTTC
>TRBV28|NA|NA|TRBJ2-5
CASSLWGARRTLIQETQYF
TGTGCCAGCAGTTTATGGGGAGCCCGCCGGACCCTAATCCAAGAGACCCAGTACTTC
>TRBV5-1|NA|NA|TRBJ1-2
CASSLDSSYGYTF
TGCGCCAGCAGCTTGGACAGTTCCTATGGCTACACCTTC
>TRBV5-5|NA|NA|TRBJ1-1
CASSLLRVNTEAFF
TGTGCCAGCAGCTTGTTGCGGGTAAACACTGAAGCTTTCTTT
>TRBV7-2|TRBD1|NA|TRBJ2-1
CASSFHSTYRGLNEQFF
TGTGCCAGCAGCTTCCACTCAACGTACAGGGGGCTGAATGAGCAGTTCTTC
>TRBV7-8|TRBD1|NA|TRBJ1-6
CASSSGEGQGWVPLHF
TGTGCCAGCAGCTCCGGGGAGGGACAGGGGTGGGTCCCCCTCCACTTT
>TRBV28|NA|NA|TRBJ2-5
CASSQGGAETQYF
TGTGCCAGCAGTCAGGGAGGTGCGGAGACCCAGTACTTC
>TRBV6-4|TRBD2|few|TRBJ2-3
CASSGTSGADTQYF
TGTGCCAGCAGTGGGACTAGCGGGGCAGATACGCAGTATTTT
>TRBV6-5|NA|NA|TRBJ1-2
CAEGGHYGYTF
TGTGCCGAGGGCGGGCACTATGGCTACACCTTC
>TRBV11-3|TRBD1|NA|TRBJ2-3
CASSFSNTGGRTDTQYF
TGTGCCAGCAGCTTTTCAAATACAGGGGGCCGCACAGATACGCAGTATTTT
>TRBV5-1|TRBD2|NA|TRBJ2-5
CASSVQRGAGETQYF
TGCGCCAGCAGCGTCCAGCGGGGGGCGGGGGAGACCCAGTACTTC